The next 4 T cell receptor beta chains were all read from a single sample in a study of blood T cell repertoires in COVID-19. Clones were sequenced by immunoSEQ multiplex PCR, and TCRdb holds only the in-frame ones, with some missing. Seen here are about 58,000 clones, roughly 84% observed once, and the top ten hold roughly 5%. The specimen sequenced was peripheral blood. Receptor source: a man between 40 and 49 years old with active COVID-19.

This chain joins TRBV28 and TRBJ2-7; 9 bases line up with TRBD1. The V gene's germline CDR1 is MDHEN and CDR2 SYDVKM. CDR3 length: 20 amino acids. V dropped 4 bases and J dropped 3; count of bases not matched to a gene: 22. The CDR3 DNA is TGTGCCAGCAGTTCTAACACAGGGGGCGACGTTTTAGCTGGAGGCTACGAGCAGTACTTC. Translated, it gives CASSSNTGGDVLAGGYEQYF.

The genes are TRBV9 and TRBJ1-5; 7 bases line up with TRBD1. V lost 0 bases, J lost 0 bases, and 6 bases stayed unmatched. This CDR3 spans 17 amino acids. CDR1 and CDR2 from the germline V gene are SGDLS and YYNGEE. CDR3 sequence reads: CASSVVGGYYSNQPQHF. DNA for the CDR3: TGTGCCAGCAGCGTAGTAGGGGGCTATTATAGCAATCAGCCCCAGCATTTT.

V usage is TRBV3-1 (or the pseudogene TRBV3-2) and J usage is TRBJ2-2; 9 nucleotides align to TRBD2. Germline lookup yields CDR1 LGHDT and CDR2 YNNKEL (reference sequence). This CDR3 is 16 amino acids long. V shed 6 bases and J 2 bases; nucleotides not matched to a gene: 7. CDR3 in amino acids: CASSVREGVNTGELFF. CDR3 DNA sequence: TGTGCCAGCAGTGTGCGGGAGGGCGTCAACACCGGGGAGCTGTTTTTT.

CDR3 bases: TGTGCCTGGAGTGTGGGAGACTCGCTAAGCTACGAGCAGTACTTC. This encodes CAWSVGDSLSYEQYF. V usage is TRBV30 and J usage is TRBJ2-7, with D perhaps matching TRBD2 (5 bases). Trimming left V 0 bases short and J 3 bases short, with 15 bases between. Germline loops: CDR1 GTSNPN, CDR2 SVGIG (reference sequence). The CDR3 contains 15 residues.